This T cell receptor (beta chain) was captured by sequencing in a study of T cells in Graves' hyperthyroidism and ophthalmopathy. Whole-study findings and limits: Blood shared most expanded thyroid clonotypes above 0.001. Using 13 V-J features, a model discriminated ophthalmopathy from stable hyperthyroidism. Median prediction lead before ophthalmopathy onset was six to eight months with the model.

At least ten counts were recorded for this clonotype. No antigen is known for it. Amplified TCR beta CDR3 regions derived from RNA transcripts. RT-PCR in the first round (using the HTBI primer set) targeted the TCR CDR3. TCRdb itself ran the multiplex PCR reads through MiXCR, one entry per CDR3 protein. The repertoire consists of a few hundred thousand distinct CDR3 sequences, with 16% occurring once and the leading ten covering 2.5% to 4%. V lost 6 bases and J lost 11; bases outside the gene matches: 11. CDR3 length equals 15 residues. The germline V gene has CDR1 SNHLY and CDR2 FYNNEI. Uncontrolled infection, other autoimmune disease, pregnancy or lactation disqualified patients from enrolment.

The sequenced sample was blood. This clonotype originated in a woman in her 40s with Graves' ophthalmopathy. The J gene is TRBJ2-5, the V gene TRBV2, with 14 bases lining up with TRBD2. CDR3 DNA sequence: TGTGCCAGCAGGGGACTAGCGGGAGCCCAAGAAACGCAGTACTTC. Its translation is CASRGLAGAQETQYF.